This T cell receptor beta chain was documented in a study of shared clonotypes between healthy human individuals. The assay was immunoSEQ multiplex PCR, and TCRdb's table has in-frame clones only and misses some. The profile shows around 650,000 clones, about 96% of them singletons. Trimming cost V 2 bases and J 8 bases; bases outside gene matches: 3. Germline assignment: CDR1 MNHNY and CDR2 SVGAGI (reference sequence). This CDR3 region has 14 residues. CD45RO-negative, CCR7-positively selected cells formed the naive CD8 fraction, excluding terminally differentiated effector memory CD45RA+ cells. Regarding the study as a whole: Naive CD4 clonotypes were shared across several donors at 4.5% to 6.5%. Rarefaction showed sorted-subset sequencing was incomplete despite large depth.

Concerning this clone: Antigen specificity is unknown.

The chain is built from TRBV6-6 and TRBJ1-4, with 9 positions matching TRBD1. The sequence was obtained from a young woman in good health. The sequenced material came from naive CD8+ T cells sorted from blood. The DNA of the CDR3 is TGTGCCAGCAGTTACGACAGGGGGTTCGAAAAACTGTTTTTT. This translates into CASSYDRGFEKLFF.